This T cell receptor (beta chain) was recovered during a study of blood T cell repertoires in COVID-19. Across the study: COVID-19 samples collected from the United States, Italy and Spain covered acute and convalescent phases. PBMCs, B-cell-depleted T cells, or T cells were the source of the cDNA or gDNA that made up the material.

Trimming took 3 bases from V and 5 from J; bases not matched to a gene: 0. The CDR3 is made up of 13 amino acids. Germline CDR1 and CDR2: KGHSH and LQKENI. In the authors' workflow: For nucleated cells, counts were estimated from reference gene primer amplification. Here immunoSEQ multiplex PCR was the method, and the copy in TCRdb shows in-frame clones only, minus some. V and J calls and clone size are copied from that table; D and trimming were computed from the DNA. The repertoire holds 30,000 to 40,000 clones, with around nine tenths as singletons. The specimen sequenced was peripheral blood. The TCR was taken from a human donor with active COVID-19. The donor label of this sample is uncertain. The rearrangement links TRBV18 to TRBJ1-2; 10 bases align to TRBD1. The chain's CDR3 is CASSPGQGYGYTF. CDR3 sequence (DNA): TGTGCCAGCTCACCGGGACAGGGGTATGGCTACACCTTC.